This T cell receptor (beta chain) appears in the sequencing data of a study of vaccination effects on CD4 cells after COVID-19. This clone was recorded once. Antigen unknown. Pools of viral peptides were used by the ViraFEST assay to expand antigen-specific CD4+ T cells ahead of sequencing. After roughly 10 days in culture, the CD4+ T cells were isolated. Cultures used roughly 2 million PBMC per well, approximately 9.6 IU/ml IL-2 and about 10 ug/ml peptides. Overall study results and limits: Marked clonal contraction was seen in infection- and vaccine-induced clones late after vaccination.

The CDR3 consists of 13 residues. Looked up from germline, CDR1 is SGHAT and CDR2 is FQNNGV. Germline trimming cut 5 bases from V and 9 bases from J; bases unmatched to any gene: 7. Clones were sequenced by immunoSEQ multiplex PCR, and TCRdb holds only the in-frame ones, with some missing. The data hold just over 30,000 clones, with about 63% observed a single time. The TCR comes from a human donor who received a COVID-19 vaccine. Sequences were derived from CD4+ T cells from PBMCs cultured with HCoV-229E spike peptides, sampled before COVID-19 vaccination. V and J are TRBV11-2 and TRBJ2-4; 7 bases align to TRBD2. CDR3 in DNA: TGTGCCAGCAGCCCGCCGGGAGGCGGCATTCAGTACTTC. Translation gives CASSPPGGGIQYF.